This is a list of T cell receptor beta chains from one sample in a study of blood T cell repertoires in COVID-19. Sequencing was performed with immunoSEQ multiplex PCR; in TCRdb, only in-frame clones are kept and a portion is missing. The sample shows tens of thousands of clones, approximately 85% of them seen only once. The sequenced sample was peripheral blood. The receptors originated from a man older than 75 with acute or convalescent COVID-19. CDR3s leave out the opening cysteine and the closing phenylalanine or tryptophan. Each record gives: D gene, V gene, CDR3 protein. A D gene is named only where the DNA matches it firmly.

TRBD1,TRBV6-4,ASSASGQGNEKLF
TRBD1,TRBV19,ASSRGTEDYGYT
TRBD1,TRBV6-5,ASRPGTDQETQY
TRBD2,TRBV5-4,ASSTGLAVLSYNEQF
.,TRBV6-5,ASSYAGAGGYT
.,TRBV6-2/TRBV6-3,ASSGYTGIEAF
.,TRBV28,ASSQTRTGSRRPQH
TRBD1,TRBV6-5,ASQVRQGQNIQY
TRBD1,TRBV3-1/TRBV3-2,ASSQGTGGDNTEAF
.,TRBV6-5,ASSYAGVLDQPQH
TRBD1,TRBV19,ASSNFYAQGAGEKLF
TRBD1,TRBV28,ASSSAGQGAAKNIQY
.,TRBV12-3/TRBV12-4,AITGQTNTEAF
.,TRBV5-4,ASSLSPVSSTDTQY
.,TRBV10-3,AISEARTDQETQY